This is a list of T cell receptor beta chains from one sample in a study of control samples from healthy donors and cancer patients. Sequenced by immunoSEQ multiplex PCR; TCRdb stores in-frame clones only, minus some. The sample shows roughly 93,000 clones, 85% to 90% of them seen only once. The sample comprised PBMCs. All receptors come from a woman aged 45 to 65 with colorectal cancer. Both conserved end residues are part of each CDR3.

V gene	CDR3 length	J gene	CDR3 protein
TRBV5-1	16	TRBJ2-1	CASSLGLAGAYNEQFF
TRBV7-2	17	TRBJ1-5	CASSLDSTGGGYQPQHF
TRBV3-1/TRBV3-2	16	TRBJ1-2	CASSYKPPGQGRGYTF
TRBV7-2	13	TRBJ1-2	CASSPRTVDGYTF
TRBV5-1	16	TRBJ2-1	CASSVNQGARGNEQFF
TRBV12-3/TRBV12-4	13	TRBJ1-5	CASNPTGNQPQHF
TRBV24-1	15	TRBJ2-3	CATSAGSTSTDTQYF
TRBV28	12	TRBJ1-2	CASSLSDTGYTF
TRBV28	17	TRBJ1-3	CASSLRDRYTSGNTIYF
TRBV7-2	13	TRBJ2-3	CASSPQGGDTQYF
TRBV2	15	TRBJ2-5	CASSERAGGHETQYF
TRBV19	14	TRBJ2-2	CASSMGHFTGELFF
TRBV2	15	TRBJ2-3	CASVRTGATTDTQYF
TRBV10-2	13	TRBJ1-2	CASSGAGGNGYTF
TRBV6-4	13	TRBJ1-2	CASLRGQQGGYTF
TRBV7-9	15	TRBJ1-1	CASSPPQNQNTEAFF
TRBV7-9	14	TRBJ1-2	CASSLVAGANGYTF
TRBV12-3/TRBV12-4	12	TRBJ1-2	CASSPGDYGYTF
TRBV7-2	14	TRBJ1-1	CASNLRGRGTEAFF
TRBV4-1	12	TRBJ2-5	CASSQEMETQYF
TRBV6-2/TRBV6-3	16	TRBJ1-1	CASSYSRRPRDGEAFF
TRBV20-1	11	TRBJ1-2	CSGEYSYGYTF
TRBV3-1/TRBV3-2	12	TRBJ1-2	CASSHGGYGYTF
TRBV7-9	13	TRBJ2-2	CASSGRGASELFF
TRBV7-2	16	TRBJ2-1	CASSVQGQGSYNEQFF
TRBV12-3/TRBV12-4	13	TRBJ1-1	CASSPRLGTEAFF
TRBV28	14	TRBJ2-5	CASSAGAREGTQYF
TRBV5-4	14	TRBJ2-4	CASSSSTGGDIQYF